This entry lists 14 T cell receptor beta chains sequenced from one sample in a study of T cells after yellow fever vaccination. A single record per CDR3 protein comes from TCRdb applying MiXCR to the 5' RACE reads. The sample lists around 320,000 distinct CDR3 sequences, about 10% seen once, with approximately 3% in the top ten. Sample: CD4+ T cells sorted from PBMCs, taken 45 days after the yellow fever booster vaccination. These receptor sequences come from a man aged 18 to 30 who received the YFV17D yellow fever vaccine.

In this sample, this clonotype turned up a few times. This chain links TRBV6-2 or TRBV6-3 with TRBJ2-1; tentatively, D is TRBD1 (5 bases). The germline V gene encodes CDR1 MNHEY and CDR2 SVGEGT. This CDR3 comprises 13 residues. V lost 8 bases to trimming and J lost 6 bases, with 14 bases between them. As DNA, the CDR3 is TGTGCCAGCTCTAGGGGATGGGGCAATGAGCAGTTCTTC. Its protein is CASSRGWGNEQFF.

The chain joins TRBV7-2 to TRBJ2-5; no clear D gene. Trimming took 0 bases from V and 3 from J, leaving 11 bases between them. CDR3 length: 15 residues. The germline V gene has CDR1 SGHTA and CDR2 FQGNSA. The CDR3 nucleotides are TGTGCCAGCAGCTTAGCGTGGAATCCAGAAGAGACCCAGTACTTC. This encodes CASSLAWNPEETQYF. Supplemented by reference TRBV7-2 and TRBJ2-5, the full variable domain reads GAGVSQSPSNKVTEKGKDVELRCDPISGHTALYWYRQSLGQGLEFLIYFQGNSAPDKSGLPSDRFSAERTGGSVSTLTIQRTQQEDSAVYLCASSLAWNPEETQYFGPGTRLLVL.

The genes are TRBV20-1 and TRBJ2-2; D possibly corresponds to TRBD1 (6 bases). The germline V gene encodes CDR1 DFQATT and CDR2 SNEGSKA (reference sequence). V lost 3 bases and J 4 bases, leaving 12 bases between the germline ends. This CDR3 comprises 14 residues. The CDR3: CSASKQGGTGELFF. CDR3 nucleotide sequence: TGCAGTGCTAGTAAACAGGGTGGCACCGGGGAGCTGTTTTTT.

The V and J genes are TRBV4-1 and TRBJ1-5, with 10 bases matching TRBD1. Germline CDR1 is MGHRA and CDR2 is YSYEKL. The length of the CDR3 is 17 residues. After removal of 0 bases from V and 6 bases from J, the junction contained 8 bases not matched to a gene. The CDR3 coding sequence is TGCGCCAGCAGCCAAGATTCGGGACAGGGGAGGCGTCAGCCCCAGCATTTT. Its protein is CASSQDSGQGRRQPQHF.

V gene TRBV4-1 combines with J gene TRBJ1-6; D unresolved. Trimming took 1 base from V and 9 from J, leaving 7 bases between them. The CDR3 consists of 13 residues. CDR1 and CDR2 (germline): MGHRA, YSYEKL. In DNA form, the CDR3 reads TGCGCCAGCAGCCAAGTATGGCGTTCACCCCTCCACTTT. Encoded protein: CASSQVWRSPLHF.

The chain joins TRBV27 to TRBJ2-5; 7 bases fit TRBD1. Looked up from germline, CDR1 is MNHEY and CDR2 is SMNVEV (reference sequence). CDR3 length equals 18 residues. Unmatched junction bases numbered 16, after V lost 4 bases and J lost 2 bases. The CDR3 reads CASSSQGVRSRRQETQYF. For the CDR3, the DNA is TGTGCCAGCAGTTCTCAGGGGGTTCGGTCCCGTAGGCAAGAGACCCAGTACTTC.

The chain is built from TRBV20-1 and TRBJ1-1, with 12 bases lining up with TRBD1. The CDR3 spans 13 residues. Germline V lookup: CDR1 DFQATT, CDR2 SNEGSKA (reference sequence). The CDR3 is CRPGQGARTEAFF. The CDR3 region has the DNA TGCAGGCCGGGACAGGGGGCGCGGACTGAAGCTTTCTTT.

This clonotype was observed a few times. The chain is built from TRBV7-2 and TRBJ1-6, with no clear D. CDR1 and CDR2 from the germline V gene are SGHTA and FQGNSA. Trimming removed 1 base at V and 7 bases at J, with 17 bases between. CDR3 length: 17 amino acids. The CDR3 reads CASSLVASGVVNSPLHF. CDR3 in DNA: TGTGCCAGCAGCTTAGTTGCCTCGGGCGTCGTAAATTCACCCCTCCACTTT.

This clonotype turned up a few times. The V and J genes are TRBV4-1 and TRBJ2-7; D gene ambiguous. V was clipped by 1 base and J by 0 bases, with 10 bases between them. Germline CDR1 and CDR2: MGHRA and YSYEKL. This CDR3 has 15 residues. The CDR3 DNA reads TGCGCCAGCAGCCAAGTTGGTTCGGGCTCCTACGAGCAGTACGTC. The encoded protein is CASSQVGSGSYEQYV.

This clonotype has just a few counts. The J gene is TRBJ2-1, the V gene TRBV5-1, with D possibly TRBD2 on 5 matching bases. Germline loops: CDR1 SGHRS, CDR2 YFSETQ. There are 13 residues in the CDR3. V lost 3 bases and J lost 8, with 12 bases in between. CDR3 DNA: TGCGCCAGCAGCTCCGGGATAGGCGATGAGCAGTTCTTC. It codes for CASSSGIGDEQFF.

The chain has TRBV6-4 and TRBJ1-1; TRBD1 aligns across 12 bases. The V segment lost 4 bases and the J segment 1 base; nucleotides outside the gene matches: 4. Per germline, CDR1 MRHNA and CDR2 SNTAGT. CDR3 length: 16 amino acids. CDR3 in DNA: TGTGCCAGCAGTGGGGACAGGGGGCCTGAGAACACTGAAGCTTTCTTT. Its translation is CASSGDRGPENTEAFF.

The V gene is TRBV5-4, the J gene TRBJ2-3, with unresolved D. Germline V gene lookup returns CDR1 SGHNT and CDR2 YYREEE (reference sequence). The CDR3 consists of 13 residues. Trimming took off 7 bases at V and 2 bases at J, with 11 bases between the two ends. CDR3 DNA: TGTGCCAGCGGATTCGATCCCACAGATACGCAGTATTTT. It translates to CASGFDPTDTQYF.

This clonotype has more than one count but fewer than ten. This chain links TRBV7-9 with TRBJ1-6; 7 bases map to TRBD1. With V trimmed by 1 base and J by 7 bases, 4 bases remained unmatched. Per the germline V gene, CDR1 is SEHNR and CDR2 is FQNEAQ (reference sequence). The CDR3 is 15 amino acids. CDR3 coding DNA: TGTGCCAGCAGCTTAGAGGTGGGACAGAATTCACCCCTCCACTTT. Its translation: CASSLEVGQNSPLHF.

This clonotype was counted many times. V and J are TRBV7-2 and TRBJ2-3, with TRBD2 matching 8 bases. Germline V gene lookup returns CDR1 SGHTA and CDR2 FQGNSA. The CDR3 runs to 16 residues. The V segment lost 7 bases and the J segment 6 bases; nucleotides outside the gene matches: 15. For the CDR3, the DNA is TGTGCCAGCAACCCCTTTTTAGGCGGGGGGTCCGATACGCAGTATTTT. Protein product: CASNPFLGGGSDTQYF. The full variable domain, rest sourced from reference TRBV7-2 and TRBJ2-3, is GAGVSQSPSNKVTEKGKDVELRCDPISGHTALYWYRQSLGQGLEFLIYFQGNSAPDKSGLPSDRFSAERTGGSVSTLTIQRTQQEDSAVYLCASNPFLGGGSDTQYFGPGTRLTVL.